Sequencing of this T cell receptor beta chain was carried out in a study of cytomegalovirus exposure and HLA in healthy donors. 13 Jbeta primers and 60 Vbeta primers were used for the PCR. This table comes from immunoSEQ multiplex PCR, and its TCRdb copy is limited to in-frame clones, with some not included. The table records 180,000 or so clones, approximately 80% of them present only once. Regarding donors, all were healthy bone marrow donors. Points from the study as a whole: It was 164 TCR beta chains that were listed as cytomegalovirus-associated.

Of note for this clone: Its antigen is unknown.

The CDR3 is 15 amino acids. Germline CDR1 MNHEY, CDR2 SVGAGI. The V and J ends lost 2 bases and 2 bases, in that order; junction bases with no gene match: 4. Sequencing input: PBMCs. This TCR derives from a woman between 45 and 60 years old in good health and CMV-seropositive. The chain uses TRBV6-5 and TRBJ2-7; TRBD2 matches at 9 bases. DNA of the CDR3: TGTGCCAGCAGTTACGGGCGGGGGGGCACCTACGAGCAGTACTTC. Translation: CASSYGRGGTYEQYF.